The clone carrying this TCR beta chain was counted a single time. In the original analysis: It was from reference gene primer amplification that nucleated cell counts were estimated. The data were produced by immunoSEQ multiplex PCR, yet TCRdb's version contains in-frame clones alone and is incomplete. V, J and clone size derive from that table, while D and trimming were established from the DNA sequence. The data contain about 120,000 clones, roughly 90% of them singletons. These data originate in a study of blood T cell repertoires in COVID-19. Study in general: Samples came from the United States, Italy and Spain, spanning acute and convalescent COVID-19. Sample material is recorded as cDNA or gDNA derived from T cells, B-cell-depleted T cells, or PBMCs.

Patients from Seattle were sampled longitudinally, starting during active infection. The CDR3 sequence is 13 residues long. Trimming removed 3 bases at V and 8 bases at J, with 11 bases between. Germline CDR1 reads SNHLY; CDR2 reads FYNNEI. The receptor comes from a man aged 60 to 75 with COVID-19, enrolled during active disease. Sequencing was performed on peripheral blood. The chain carries TRBV2 and TRBJ2-1; TRBD2 might be the D (5 bases). CDR3 region: CASSDGLADEQFF. CDR3 sequence (DNA): TGTGCCAGCAGTGACGGGCTAGCAGATGAGCAGTTCTTC.